The rows below give T cell receptor beta chains drawn from one sample of a study of blood T cells in healthy people across ages. TCRdb reprocessed the 5' RACE reads via MiXCR and lists one record per CDR3 protein. The sample records 1,500,000 or so distinct CDR3 sequences, approximately 59% being singletons. The sample consisted of blood. Receptors originate from a man between 18 and 29 years old in good health. Each CDR3 is given with its conserved first and last residue. D genes are given only for firm matches. Expanded clones are given a class, and other clones once, few, many or no size at all.

d_gene	v_gene	abundance	j_gene	CDR3nt	CDR3aa
-	TRBV14	-	TRBJ2-1	TGTGCCAGCAGCCAAGTGTCGCTCCACAATGAGCAGTTCTTC	CASSQVSLHNEQFF
-	TRBV4-1	-	TRBJ1-1	TGCGCCAGCAGCCAATTAGGGCCCTACGGCACTGAAGCTTTCTTT	CASSQLGPYGTEAFF
TRBD2	TRBV29-1	few	TRBJ2-1	TGCAGCGTTGAGGTCAGCGGGAGGGCCGGTGAGCAGTTCTTC	CSVEVSGRAGEQFF
TRBD1	TRBV3-1	-	TRBJ2-7	TGTGCCAGCAGCCAAGAGTTGACAGGGGAGCAGTACTTC	CASSQELTGEQYF
-	TRBV5-1	few	TRBJ2-1	TGCGCCAGCAGCTTGTCTGGAAACTCCTACAATGAGCAGTTCTTC	CASSLSGNSYNEQFF
-	TRBV29-1	-	TRBJ1-2	TGCAGCGTTGAAAAAGGCGCAGGGAGGTATGGCTACACCTTC	CSVEKGAGRYGYTF
TRBD2	TRBV4-1	-	TRBJ2-1	TGCGCCAGCAGCCAAGATCAGCGGGAGCAGGGGAAGCAGTTCTTC	CASSQDQREQGKQFF
-	TRBV20-1	-	TRBJ2-7	TGCAGTGCTGAGTCGGCACACAGCTCCTACGAGCAGTACTTC	CSAESAHSSYEQYF
TRBD1	TRBV20-1	-	TRBJ2-4	TGCAGTGCCACCACCGGGACAGGGGTACTAAACATTCAGTACTTC	CSATTGTGVLNIQYF
-	TRBV7-2	once	TRBJ2-1	TGTGCCAGCAGCGCGAATCCGGCTGGGGCTTACAATGAGCAGTTCTTC	CASSANPAGAYNEQFF
TRBD1	TRBV12-3/TRBV12-4	-	TRBJ2-7	TGTGCCAGCAGACCGACAGGGCGCAGCTCCTACGAGCAGTACTTC	CASRPTGRSSYEQYF
-	TRBV29-1	-	TRBJ2-7	TGCAGCGTTGAAGATCCGAATGCTACCTACGAGCAGTACTTC	CSVEDPNATYEQYF
-	TRBV28	few	TRBJ2-7	TGTGCCAGCAGTTTATACCCCGGACAGTTCTACGAGCAGTACTTC	CASSLYPGQFYEQYF
-	TRBV12-3/TRBV12-4	few	TRBJ2-5	TGTGCCAGCAGTTTAGCGAGTATCAGGGGACGAGGGGAGACCCAGTACTTC	CASSLASIRGRGETQYF
TRBD2	TRBV7-2	-	TRBJ2-3	TGTGCCAGCAGCTTAGTCGGACTAGCGGGTAGCAGGGATACGCAGTATTTT	CASSLVGLAGSRDTQYF
-	TRBV4-2	-	TRBJ2-5	TGTGCCAGCAGCCCTACTGACTCGACCTATGCGCAGTACTTC	CASSPTDSTYAQYF
-	TRBV5-1	-	TRBJ1-2	TGCGCCAGCAGCTTAGGCGACGATACGACCTATGGCTACACCTTC	CASSLGDDTTYGYTF
-	TRBV27	-	TRBJ1-1	TGTGCCAGCAGTTTATACGGGGTAAAAAATAGGGCTTTCTTT	CASSLYGVKNRAFF
TRBD2	TRBV5-1	-	TRBJ2-7	TGCGCCACCCGATTGACTAGCCGGTACGAGCAGTACTTC	CATRLTSRYEQYF
-	TRBV11-2	-	TRBJ2-5	TGTGCCAGCAGCGACCCGGGATCTAAAGAGACCCAGTACTTC	CASSDPGSKETQYF
-	TRBV4-2	-	TRBJ2-4	TGTGCCAGCAGCCTCCTCCGGGAGACCCTAGCCAAAAACATTCAGTACTTC	CASSLLRETLAKNIQYF
-	TRBV7-2	-	TRBJ2-5	TGTGCCAGCAGCGTGGTTTCTGGACAGATTCAAGAGACCCAGTACTTC	CASSVVSGQIQETQYF
TRBD1	TRBV6-2/TRBV6-3	few	TRBJ1-1	TGTGCCAGCGGCAGGGGGTATGAAACTGAAGCTTTCTTT	CASGRGYETEAFF
-	TRBV12-3/TRBV12-4	-	TRBJ2-1	TGTGCCACCTTACAGGATTCCTACAATGAGCAGTTCTTC	CATLQDSYNEQFF
TRBD2	TRBV5-1	-	TRBJ2-5	TGCGCCAGCAGCCCCGCTCGAGGCGGGGGAGACGAACGGACCCAGTACTTC	CASSPARGGGDERTQYF
TRBD1	TRBV20-1	-	TRBJ2-1	TGCAGTGCCCCCCAGGACAGGGGGCGCCATGAGCAGTTCTTC	CSAPQDRGRHEQFF
TRBD2	TRBV20-1	-	TRBJ2-3	TGCAGTGCTCCCCACTGGCGGGAGGGCACAGATACGCAGTATTTT	CSAPHWREGTDTQYF
-	TRBV2	few	TRBJ2-7	TGTGCCAGTAGACAAGAGGCCCAGTACTTC	CASRQEAQYF
-	TRBV10-3	-	TRBJ2-7	TGTGCCATCAGGAACCGGGACACGAGCTCCTACGAGCAGTACTTC	CAIRNRDTSSYEQYF
TRBD1	TRBV6-4	-	TRBJ2-7	TGTGCCAGCAGTGACTTACCGGACAGGGTCAGCTCCTACGAGCAGTACTTC	CASSDLPDRVSSYEQYF
-	TRBV11-2	few	TRBJ2-7	TGTGCCAGCAGCTTAGGGCCTTCTGACAGATCATACGAGCAGTACTTC	CASSLGPSDRSYEQYF
-	TRBV6-2/TRBV6-3	-	TRBJ2-7	TGTGCCAGCAGTTACCGCGTTGAGCAGTACTTC	CASSYRVEQYF
-	TRBV18	-	TRBJ2-7	TGTGCCAGCTCACCACGGCAGGAGAGCTCCTACGAGCAGTACTTC	CASSPRQESSYEQYF
-	TRBV5-1	-	TRBJ2-7	TGCGCCAGCAGCTTCTCCCAAGACATCTACGAGCAGTACTTC	CASSFSQDIYEQYF
TRBD1	TRBV4-1	-	TRBJ1-1	TGCGCCAGCAGTCAAGTAGGTCAGGGGGCAATGAACACTGAAGCTTTCTTT	CASSQVGQGAMNTEAFF
-	TRBV6-4	-	TRBJ2-6	TGTGCCAGCAGTGACGAAGTATCTGGGGCCAACGTCCTGACTTTC	CASSDEVSGANVLTF
TRBD1	TRBV27	few	TRBJ1-2	TGTGCCAGCCGACCCGGGACAGGGAATCATGGCTACACCTTC	CASRPGTGNHGYTF
-	TRBV27	few	TRBJ2-3	TGTGCCAGCAGTTTACGGGGACTTTCTAGCACAGATACGCAGTATTTT	CASSLRGLSSTDTQYF
-	TRBV7-8	-	TRBJ2-3	TGTGCCAGCAGCTTAGCACCCATCATCGTTAATAGGGGGACAGATACGCAGTATTTT	CASSLAPIIVNRGTDTQYF
TRBD1	TRBV5-1	few	TRBJ2-7	TGCGCCAGCACAGGACAGGGGTTATACGAGCAGTACTTC	CASTGQGLYEQYF
-	TRBV7-2	once	TRBJ1-5	TGTGCCAGCAGCGACGCGGGCAATCAGCCCCAGCATTTT	CASSDAGNQPQHF
-	TRBV7-7	-	TRBJ2-5	TGTGCTAGCAGCTTAGGTCGAAACCTGTACCAAGAGACCCAGTACTTC	CASSLGRNLYQETQYF
-	TRBV4-1	-	TRBJ2-6	TGCGCCAGCAACCTGATCTCTGGGGCCAACGTCCTGACTTTC	CASNLISGANVLTF
-	TRBV3-1	-	TRBJ1-2	TGTGCCAGCAGCCAGGGTATGGATGACTACACCTTC	CASSQGMDDYTF
-	TRBV28	-	TRBJ2-7	TGTGCCAGCAGCACGACCGGGGTTACCTACGAGCAGTACTTC	CASSTTGVTYEQYF
TRBD2	TRBV20-1	-	TRBJ2-3	TGCAGTGCTACCCGGTTGGGAGGGGACCCGGATACGCAGTATTTT	CSATRLGGDPDTQYF
-	TRBV12-3/TRBV12-4	-	TRBJ1-1	TGTGCCAGCAGTCTTGCCGGCGTGATTGGAACTGAAGCTTTCTTT	CASSLAGVIGTEAFF
-	TRBV15	few	TRBJ2-3	TGTGCCACCAGCAGAGATCCTCCTGGTAGTCCCACAGATACGCAGTATTTT	CATSRDPPGSPTDTQYF
TRBD1	TRBV3-1	once	TRBJ2-7	TGTGCCAGCAGCCAAGTGGGACAGACCTCAGAGCAGTACTTC	CASSQVGQTSEQYF
-	TRBV15	-	TRBJ2-5	TGTGCCACCAGCAGAGATAGAGACGGAGGAGAGACCCAGTACTTC	CATSRDRDGGETQYF
-	TRBV2	few	TRBJ2-1	TGTGCCAGCAGTGTCACCGACGAGCAGTTCTTC	CASSVTDEQFF
-	TRBV27	-	TRBJ2-3	TGTGCCAGCAGTTTTACGAGGGTTACAGATACGCAGTATTTT	CASSFTRVTDTQYF
TRBD1	TRBV6-1	-	TRBJ1-6	TGTGCCAGCACCCTGGACAGGGGATATTCACCCCTCCACTTT	CASTLDRGYSPLHF
TRBD2	TRBV20-1	few	TRBJ2-1	TGCAGTGCTAGCGGCGGGGGGCCCTCCACGCCTTACAATGAGCAGTTCTTC	CSASGGGPSTPYNEQFF
-	TRBV21-1	-	TRBJ1-5	TGTGCCAGCAGCAGGACAGGGGGATATTACAATCAGCCCCAGCATTTT	CASSRTGGYYNQPQHF
TRBD1	TRBV10-2	-	TRBJ2-1	TGCGCCAGCAACACAGGGGTCTATGCTGAGCAGTTCTTC	CASNTGVYAEQFF
-	TRBV27	few	TRBJ2-7	TGTGCCAGCAAACCATCCCTCGTACTCTACGAGCAGTACTTC	CASKPSLVLYEQYF
-	TRBV3-1	-	TRBJ2-7	TGTGCCAGCAGCCATAGGTTGGACGAGCAGTACTTC	CASSHRLDEQYF
TRBD1	TRBV6-2/TRBV6-3	-	TRBJ2-7	TGTGCCAGCAGCATACTTGGGACAGGGGGCCTCGACGAGCAGTACTTC	CASSILGTGGLDEQYF
TRBD1	TRBV4-2	-	TRBJ2-1	TGTGCCAGCAGCCAAGTTGGGGACAGGGGCTACAATGAGCAGTTCTTC	CASSQVGDRGYNEQFF